Presented here are 27 T cell receptor beta chains from one specimen sequenced in a study of control samples from healthy donors and cancer patients. Data came from immunoSEQ multiplex PCR; TCRdb stores just in-frame clones and leaves some out. The profile covers approximately 84,000 clones, with around 80% appearing a single time and around a tenth taken by the ten largest. The sample taken for sequencing was blood. Source of these receptors: a woman aged 55-75 years in good health.

The rearrangement joins TRBV2 to TRBJ2-1; TRBD1 or TRBD2 may be the D gene (6 bases each). Germline V gene lookup returns CDR1 SNHLY and CDR2 FYNNEI. CDR3 size: 15 residues. V gave up 9 bases and J gave up 2 bases, with 17 bases separating them. The CDR3 sequence is CASRREQGPYNEQFF. The CDR3, as DNA: TGTGCCAGTCGGAGGGAACAGGGCCCCTACAATGAGCAGTTCTTC.

The chain is built from TRBV7-2 and TRBJ2-1; D may match TRBD1 or TRBD2 (7 bases each). The CDR3 length is 14 residues. Germline V gene sequence: CDR1 SGHTA, CDR2 FQGNSA. Between the trimmed V and J ends, which lost 0 bases and 10 bases, there was a span of 13 bases. This chain's CDR3 is CASSLARGGREQFF. In DNA, the CDR3 is TGTGCCAGCAGCTTAGCCAGGGGGGGCAGGGAGCAGTTCTTC.

This chain connects TRBV5-6 to TRBJ2-6; D uncertain. The germline V and J ends were trimmed by 4 bases and 1 base, with 9 bases remaining between them. This CDR3 is built from 15 residues. The germline V gene has CDR1 SGHDT and CDR2 YYEEEE. The CDR3 sequence: CASSPYGSGANVLTF. The CDR3, as DNA: TGTGCCAGCAGCCCCTATGGATCTGGGGCCAACGTCCTGACTTTC. Looking up the rest from reference TRBV5-6 and TRBJ2-6 gives the full variable domain: DAGVTQSPTHLIKTRGQQVTLRCSPKSGHDTVSWYQQALGQGPQFIFQYYEEEERQRGNFPDRFSGHQFPNYSSELNVNALLLGDSALYLCASSPYGSGANVLTFGAGSRLTVL.

The rearrangement uses TRBV11-2 and TRBJ2-7, with TRBD1 matching 7 bases. J was trimmed by 1 base and V by 5 bases; bases with no gene match: 5. The germline gives CDR1 SGHAT, CDR2 FQNNGV. The CDR3 spans 14 residues. The DNA of the CDR3 is TGTGCCAGCAGCCATACGGACAGGTCCTACGAGCAGTACTTC. Amino acid sequence: CASSHTDRSYEQYF.

The V and J genes are TRBV4-3 and TRBJ2-2, with TRBD2 matching 14 bases. The germline V gene encodes CDR1 LGHNA and CDR2 YSLEER. After removal of 3 bases from V and 7 bases from J, the junction contained 7 bases not matched to a gene. The CDR3 loop spans 17 amino acids. The DNA of the CDR3 is TGCGCCAGCAGCCAGGGGACTAGCGGGGGCCTCCACGGGGAGCTGTTTTTT. Translating gives CASSQGTSGGLHGELFF.

J is TRBJ2-7 and V is TRBV23-1; perhaps TRBD2 as D (5 bases). TRBV23-1 is filed as an ORF, its function uncertain. The CDR3 consists of 12 residues. V lost 0 bases, J lost 7 bases, and 7 bases lay in between. CDR3 amino acids: CASSQSGGEQYF. DNA of the CDR3: TGCGCCAGCAGTCAATCGGGCGGGGAGCAGTACTTC.

This clone has a single count. V and J are TRBV9 and TRBJ1-2; TRBD1 agrees at 10 bases. The CDR3 is 14 residues long. V shed 3 bases and J 2 bases; nucleotides not matched to a gene: 1. Germline V gene lookup returns CDR1 SGDLS and CDR2 YYNGEE. CDR3 sequence: CASSGGQGNYGYTF. The CDR3 DNA sequence: TGTGCCAGCAGCGGGGGACAGGGGAACTATGGCTACACCTTC.

The chain recombines TRBV5-6 with TRBJ1-1; TRBD1 aligns across 7 bases. The CDR3 spans 14 residues. Germline CDR1 is SGHDT and CDR2 is YYEEEE. J lost 4 bases, V lost 4 bases, and 7 bases had no gene match. DNA for the CDR3: TGTGCCAGCAGCCCTAGGGGGCAAGGCACTGAAGCTTTCTTT. It codes for CASSPRGQGTEAFF.

The chain is built from TRBV19 and TRBJ1-2, with D possibly being TRBD1 (5 bases). The germline V gene encodes CDR1 LNHDA and CDR2 SQIVND (reference sequence). The length of the CDR3 is 14 residues. V dropped 1 base and J dropped 4 bases, with 10 bases sitting between them. This chain's CDR3 is CASSIGQGGYGYTF. In DNA form, the CDR3 reads TGTGCCAGTAGTATAGGTCAGGGAGGCTATGGCTACACCTTC.

The chain employs TRBV12-3 or TRBV12-4 and TRBJ1-1, with no clear D. The CDR3 totals 12 residues. Trimming stripped 3 bases from V and 2 bases from J, with 4 bases between. The CDR3 nucleotides read TGTGCCAGCAGTTTCGGTAACACTGAAGCTTTCTTT. This gives the protein CASSFGNTEAFF.

This chain's CDR3 is CASRLVRGWADTQYF. The CDR3 bases are TGTGCAAGTCGCTTAGTGAGGGGATGGGCAGATACGCAGTATTTT. The chain employs TRBV12-2 and TRBJ2-3. TRBV12-2 counts as a pseudogene. The CDR3 length is 15 residues.

This chain links TRBV5-1 with TRBJ2-3; the D is unclear. The CDR3 has 13 residues. Germline V gives CDR1 SGHRS, CDR2 YFSETQ. V was shortened by 7 bases and J by 1 base, with 10 bases between the two germline ends. Here the CDR3 DNA reads TGCGCCAGCGGGGTTGGGGGCACAGATACGCAGTATTTT. This codes for CASGVGGTDTQYF. Full variable domain (remainder filled in from reference TRBV5-1 and TRBJ2-3): KAGVTQTPRYLIKTRGQQVTLSCSPISGHRSVSWYQQTPGQGLQFLFEYFSETQRNKGNFPGRFSGRQFSNSRSEMNVSTLELGDSALYLCASGVGGTDTQYFGPGTRLTVL.

The V call is TRBV27, the J call TRBJ2-7; no reliable D call. The CDR3 has 16 amino acids. Germline CDR1 MNHEY, CDR2 SMNVEV (reference sequence). V lost 6 bases to trimming and J lost 2 bases, with 20 bases between them. The CDR3 region is CASSPTLGSSPYEQYF. DNA for the CDR3: TGTGCCAGCAGCCCGACCCTAGGATCCTCTCCCTACGAGCAGTACTTC.

The V call is TRBV29-1, the J call TRBJ2-1; D is possibly TRBD2 (5 bases). The CDR3 extends over 12 amino acids. Looked up from germline, CDR1 is SQVTM and CDR2 is ANQGSEA. V lost 7 bases to trimming and J lost 6 bases, with 13 bases between them. CDR3 sequence reads: CSDGPGINEQFF. CDR3 nucleotide sequence: TGCAGCGACGGCCCCGGGATCAATGAGCAGTTCTTC.

The V call is TRBV18, the J call TRBJ2-7; possible D gene TRBD1, 5 bases. This CDR3 region has 13 residues. The ends were cut back, 4 bases at V and 6 bases at J, with 13 bases in the middle. Germline V gene sequence: CDR1 KGHSH, CDR2 LQKENI. The CDR3 loop is CASSRSQVSEQYF. The CDR3, as DNA: TGTGCCAGCTCACGATCACAGGTCTCCGAGCAGTACTTC.

This clone was found once. The rearrangement joins TRBV19 to TRBJ2-7, with 8 bases lining up with TRBD2. The trim removed 6 bases at V and 4 bases at J, leaving 5 bases unmatched. This CDR3 has 13 residues. CDR1 is LNHDA, CDR2 SQIVND, per germline (reference sequence). The CDR3 DNA reads TGTGCCAGTAGCAGCGGGAGTGTTTACGAGCAGTACTTC. It yields the protein CASSSGSVYEQYF.

This rearrangement joins TRBV12-3 or TRBV12-4 to TRBJ1-6; D is ambiguous. V lost 8 bases, J lost 4 bases, and 6 bases lay in between. The CDR3 totals 12 residues. CDR3 nucleotide sequence: TGTGCCAGCCAGAAGTATAATTCACCCCTCCACTTT. It encodes CASQKYNSPLHF.

The chain couples TRBV4-1 to TRBJ2-3; tentatively, D is TRBD1 (5 bases). Germline CDR1 and CDR2: MGHRA and YSYEKL. V dropped 2 bases and J dropped 1 base, with 10 bases sitting between them. The CDR3 has 15 amino acids. The CDR3 nucleotides are TGCGCCAGCAGCCAAATTCAGGGTGGCACAGATACGCAGTATTTT. This codes for CASSQIQGGTDTQYF.

This sequence joins TRBV7-2 and TRBJ2-7, with 7 bases identical to TRBD2. The CDR3 covers 13 residues. Germline V gives CDR1 SGHTA, CDR2 FQGNSA. The junction had 3 bases not matched to a gene; V was cut back by 3 bases and J by 4 bases. The CDR3 loop is CASSFGGGYEQYF. DNA for the CDR3: TGTGCCAGCAGCTTTGGGGGGGGTTACGAGCAGTACTTC.

V gene TRBV6-2 or TRBV6-3 combines with J gene TRBJ1-1; TRBD1 is a possible D gene (5 bases). The CDR3 runs to 14 residues. With 4 bases removed from V and 1 base from J, the gap between germline ends came to 10 bases. CDR1 MNHEY and CDR2 SVGEGT come from the germline V gene. Here the CDR3 reads CASSSGRGNTEAFF. The CDR3 DNA reads as TGTGCCAGCAGTTCCGGAAGGGGGAACACTGAAGCTTTCTTT.

This chain links TRBV6-5 with TRBJ1-4; 8 bases map to TRBD1. The CDR3 is made up of 12 amino acids. The V and J ends lost 7 bases and 6 bases, in that order; junction bases with no gene match: 1. Germline values: CDR1 MNHEY, CDR2 SVGAGI. Here the CDR3 reads CASTQGDEKLFF. The CDR3 DNA reads as TGTGCCAGCACACAGGGGGATGAAAAACTGTTTTTT.

V is TRBV2 and J is TRBJ2-7; tentative D call: TRBD2 (5 bases). The germline V gene encodes CDR1 SNHLY and CDR2 FYNNEI. V was pared by 8 bases and J by 3 bases, with 14 bases between. This CDR3 contains 13 residues. DNA of the CDR3: TGTGCCAGCGGGAGAAAAGCCCTCTACGAGCAGTACTTC. This encodes CASGRKALYEQYF.

The gene calls are TRBV6-4 and TRBJ1-5; D remains unclear. Germline V gene data show CDR1 as MRHNA and CDR2 as SNTAGT. This CDR3 contains 12 residues. Trimming took 6 bases from V and 10 from J, leaving 13 bases between them. Written as DNA, the CDR3 is TGTGCCAGCAGGGTGGGAGGGAAACCCCAGCATTTT. As protein: CASRVGGKPQHF.

The CDR3 sequence is CASSDPGTGLYHEQYF. CDR3 DNA sequence: TGCGCCAGCAGTGACCCCGGGACAGGTCTGTATCACGAGCAGTACTTC. The genes are TRBV10-1 and TRBJ2-7; 8 nucleotides align to TRBD1. Germline V gives CDR1 WNHNN, CDR2 SYGVQD (reference sequence). J gave up 5 bases and V 3 bases, and 12 bases lay outside the gene matches. The CDR3 extends over 16 amino acids.

This CDR3 reads CASSFTRNNEQFF. CDR3 bases: TGTGCCAGCAGTTTCACTAGAAACAATGAGCAGTTCTTC. This chain joins TRBV12-3 or TRBV12-4 and TRBJ2-1, with D tentatively TRBD2 (5 bases). V lost 3 bases and J 5 bases, leaving 8 bases between the germline ends. CDR3 length: 13 amino acids.

This clone showed up just once. The V gene is TRBV23-1, the J gene TRBJ1-1; D is undetermined. TRBV23-1 is classed as an ORF, of uncertain function. V lost 6 bases and J lost 2, with 13 bases in between. The CDR3 length is 14 residues. The CDR3 nucleotides read TGCGCCAGCAGCCTTCGGCCCTTTAACACTGAAGCTTTCTTT. Translated, it gives CASSLRPFNTEAFF.

V and J are TRBV5-1 and TRBJ2-7; 7 positions match TRBD2. V dropped 0 bases and J dropped 3; count of bases not matched to a gene: 6. CDR1 is SGHRS, CDR2 YFSETQ, per germline. The CDR3 extends over 15 amino acids. Here the CDR3 reads CASSLGSGGSYEQYF. In nucleotides, the CDR3 is TGCGCCAGCAGCTTGGGATCGGGCGGGAGCTACGAGCAGTACTTC.